This is a list of T cell receptor beta chains from one sample in a study of OX40 agonist ivuxolimab in advanced cancers. Profiled with immunoSEQ multiplex PCR; TCRdb holds only in-frame clones, not every one. The sample shows tens of thousands of clones, 84% of them seen only once. The source was CD4+ or CD8+ T cells sorted from blood, collected in a trial of the OX40 agonist ivuxolimab. These receptors were obtained from an adult with an advanced solid tumor such as melanoma, head and neck, liver or kidney cancer. CDR3s include the opening cysteine and the closing phenylalanine or tryptophan. The D gene is left open where the match is weak. Size is stated for part of the rows, as once, few or many counts, or as a class when the clone is expanded.

v_call: TRBV5-6
clone_size: few
d_call: TRBD1
j_call: TRBJ2-3
cdr3_nt: TGTGCCAGCAGATCCCTTAACCCGGGACAGGGCTACACAGATACGCAGTATTTT
cdr3_aa: CASRSLNPGQGYTDTQYF

v_call: TRBV2
clone_size: NA
d_call: NA
j_call: TRBJ2-1
cdr3_nt: TGTGCCAGCAGTGACGAGGGCGGAAGCAATGAGCAGTTCTTC
cdr3_aa: CASSDEGGSNEQFF

v_call: TRBV18
clone_size: NA
d_call: NA
j_call: TRBJ1-1
cdr3_nt: TGTGCCAGCTCACCAGGGCGACCTGAAGCTTTCTTT
cdr3_aa: CASSPGRPEAFF

v_call: TRBV7-3
clone_size: NA
d_call: NA
j_call: TRBJ2-3
cdr3_nt: TGTGCCAGCAGCCCATTAGCGGGACAGACAGATACGCAGTATTTT
cdr3_aa: CASSPLAGQTDTQYF

v_call: TRBV19
clone_size: once
d_call: NA
j_call: TRBJ2-1
cdr3_nt: TGTGCCAGTAGCCCAGGGGTCCCCTCCTACAATGAGCAGTTCTTC
cdr3_aa: CASSPGVPSYNEQFF

v_call: TRBV11-3
clone_size: NA
d_call: TRBD2
j_call: TRBJ2-7
cdr3_nt: TGTGCCAGCAGCTTAGATCCGGCGGGAGTTCTGCAGGGCGAGCAGTACTTC
cdr3_aa: CASSLDPAGVLQGEQYF

v_call: TRBV15
clone_size: NA
d_call: NA
j_call: TRBJ2-7
cdr3_nt: TGTGCCACCAGCGGATTCAGGGGAAGGCAGTACTTC
cdr3_aa: CATSGFRGRQYF

v_call: TRBV7-9
clone_size: NA
d_call: NA
j_call: TRBJ1-1
cdr3_nt: TGTGCCAGCAGCTTAGCAAGGGCAGCCCTAGGCACTGAAGCTTTCTTT
cdr3_aa: CASSLARAALGTEAFF

v_call: TRBV7-2
clone_size: NA
d_call: NA
j_call: TRBJ1-2
cdr3_nt: TGTGCCAGCAGCTGGAAAGACGCGAACTATGGCTACACCTTC
cdr3_aa: CASSWKDANYGYTF

v_call: TRBV27
clone_size: NA
d_call: TRBD1
j_call: TRBJ1-2
cdr3_nt: TGTGCCAGCAGTCCTAGGACAGGCCTTAACTATGGCTACACCTTC
cdr3_aa: CASSPRTGLNYGYTF

v_call: TRBV15
clone_size: NA
d_call: NA
j_call: TRBJ2-7
cdr3_nt: TGTGCCACCAGCAGAGATCTCGGACAGAAGGGCCACGAGCAGTACTTC
cdr3_aa: CATSRDLGQKGHEQYF

v_call: TRBV18
clone_size: NA
d_call: NA
j_call: TRBJ1-3
cdr3_nt: TGTGCCAGCTCACCATTAACAGGAGGGATCTCTGGAAACACCATATATTTT
cdr3_aa: CASSPLTGGISGNTIYF

v_call: TRBV30
clone_size: NA
d_call: NA
j_call: TRBJ2-2
cdr3_nt: TGTGCCTGGAAAAAAATGGTCCTTAACACCGGGGAGCTGTTTTTT
cdr3_aa: CAWKKMVLNTGELFF

v_call: TRBV12-5
clone_size: once
d_call: NA
j_call: TRBJ1-5
cdr3_nt: TGTGCTAGTGGTTTGGTAGGCCAGGGTATTCAGCCCCAGCATTTT
cdr3_aa: CASGLVGQGIQPQHF

v_call: TRBV19
clone_size: NA
d_call: NA
j_call: TRBJ2-7
cdr3_nt: TGTGCCAGTAGTAGGGGGGACAGACTATCCTACGAGCAGTACTTC
cdr3_aa: CASSRGDRLSYEQYF

v_call: TRBV7-2
clone_size: NA
d_call: NA
j_call: TRBJ2-7
cdr3_nt: TGTGCCAGCAGCTTAGGCTGGGGGGCGCCTCCGAGCTCCTACGAGCAGTACTTC
cdr3_aa: CASSLGWGAPPSSYEQYF

v_call: TRBV19
clone_size: NA
d_call: NA
j_call: TRBJ1-2
cdr3_nt: TGTGCCAGTAGTATACTCACCAGGGGCAGCTATGGCTACACCTTC
cdr3_aa: CASSILTRGSYGYTF

v_call: TRBV6-5
clone_size: NA
d_call: NA
j_call: TRBJ1-5
cdr3_nt: TGTGCCAGCAGTTACTCGACCAGTTATCAGCCCCAGCATTTT
cdr3_aa: CASSYSTSYQPQHF

v_call: TRBV14
clone_size: NA
d_call: NA
j_call: TRBJ2-5
cdr3_nt: TGTGCCAGCAGCCAATGGAAATGGGAGGGGGCTCAGACCCAGTACTTC
cdr3_aa: CASSQWKWEGAQTQYF